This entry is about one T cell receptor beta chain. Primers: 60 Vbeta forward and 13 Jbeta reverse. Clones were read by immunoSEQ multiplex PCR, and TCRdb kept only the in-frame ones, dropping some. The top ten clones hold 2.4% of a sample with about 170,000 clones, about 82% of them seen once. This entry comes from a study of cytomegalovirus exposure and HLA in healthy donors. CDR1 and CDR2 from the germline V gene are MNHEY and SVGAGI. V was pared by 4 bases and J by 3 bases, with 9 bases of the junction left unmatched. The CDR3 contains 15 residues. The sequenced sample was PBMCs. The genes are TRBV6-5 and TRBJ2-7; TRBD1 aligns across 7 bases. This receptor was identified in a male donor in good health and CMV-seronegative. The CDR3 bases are TGTGCCAGCAGTTTAACCGGGACAGTAGACTACGAGCAGTACTTC. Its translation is CASSLTGTVDYEQYF.